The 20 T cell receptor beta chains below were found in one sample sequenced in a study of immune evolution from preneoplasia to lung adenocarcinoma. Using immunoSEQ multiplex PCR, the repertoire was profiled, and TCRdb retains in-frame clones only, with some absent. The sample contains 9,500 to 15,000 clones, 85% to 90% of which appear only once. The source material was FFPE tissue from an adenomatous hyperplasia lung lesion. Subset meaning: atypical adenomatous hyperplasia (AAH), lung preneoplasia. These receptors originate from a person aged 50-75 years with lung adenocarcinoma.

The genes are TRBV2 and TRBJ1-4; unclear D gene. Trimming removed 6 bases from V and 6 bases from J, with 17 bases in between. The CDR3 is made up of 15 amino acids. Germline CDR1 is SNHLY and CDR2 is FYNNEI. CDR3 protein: CASSLPRGVDEKLFF. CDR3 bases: TGTGCCAGCAGCCTACCTCGAGGCGTTGATGAAAAACTGTTTTTT.

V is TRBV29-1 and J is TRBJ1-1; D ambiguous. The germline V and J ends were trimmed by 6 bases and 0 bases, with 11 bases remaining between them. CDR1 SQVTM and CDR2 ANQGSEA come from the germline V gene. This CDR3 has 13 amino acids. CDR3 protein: CSVNRVLNTEAFF. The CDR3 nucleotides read TGCAGCGTCAACAGAGTACTGAACACTGAAGCTTTCTTT.

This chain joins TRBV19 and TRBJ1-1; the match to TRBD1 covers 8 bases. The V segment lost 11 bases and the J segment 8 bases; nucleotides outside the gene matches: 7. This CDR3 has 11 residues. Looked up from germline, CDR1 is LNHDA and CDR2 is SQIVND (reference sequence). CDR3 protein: CAVQDREEAFF. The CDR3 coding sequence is TGTGCCGTCCAGGACAGGGAAGAAGCTTTCTTT.

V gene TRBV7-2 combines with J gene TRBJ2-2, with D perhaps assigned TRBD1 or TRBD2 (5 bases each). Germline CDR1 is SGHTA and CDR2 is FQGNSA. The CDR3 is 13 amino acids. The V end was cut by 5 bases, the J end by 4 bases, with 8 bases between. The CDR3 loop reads CASSRDGTGELFF. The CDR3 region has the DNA TGTGCCAGCAGCCGGGACGGCACCGGGGAGCTGTTTTTT.

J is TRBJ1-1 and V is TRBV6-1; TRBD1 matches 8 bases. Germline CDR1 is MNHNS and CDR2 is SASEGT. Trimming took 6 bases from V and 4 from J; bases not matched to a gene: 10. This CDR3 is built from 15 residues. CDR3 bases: TGTGCCAGCAGCGCCTGGACAGGGTCTAGCACTGAAGCTTTCTTT. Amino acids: CASSAWTGSSTEAFF.

Written as DNA, the CDR3 is TGCGCCAGCAGCTTGAATCAGAAAGCTTTCTTT. As protein: CASSLNQKAFF. The V and J genes are TRBV5-1 and TRBJ1-1; D is unresolved. This CDR3 is 11 amino acids long. Germline values: CDR1 SGHRS, CDR2 YFSETQ. Trimming removed 1 base from V and 9 bases from J, with 7 bases in between.

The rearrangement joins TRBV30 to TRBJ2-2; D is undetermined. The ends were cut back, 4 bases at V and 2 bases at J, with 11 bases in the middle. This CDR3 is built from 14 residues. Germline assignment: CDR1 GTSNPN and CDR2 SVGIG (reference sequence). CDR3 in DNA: TGTGCCTGGATGCGGCAGCGCAACACCGGGGAGCTGTTTTTT. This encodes CAWMRQRNTGELFF. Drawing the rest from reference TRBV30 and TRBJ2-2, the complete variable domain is SQTIHQWPATLVQPVGSPLSLECTVEGTSNPNLYWYRQAAGRGLQLLFYSVGIGQISSEVPQNLSASRPQDRQFILSSKKLLLSDSGFYLCAWMRQRNTGELFFGEGSRLTVL.

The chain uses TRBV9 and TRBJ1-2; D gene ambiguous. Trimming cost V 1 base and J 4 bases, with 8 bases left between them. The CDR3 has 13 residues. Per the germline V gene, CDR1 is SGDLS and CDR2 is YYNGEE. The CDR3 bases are TGTGCCAGCAGCGTATTAGGTTCCTATGGCTACACCTTC. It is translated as CASSVLGSYGYTF.

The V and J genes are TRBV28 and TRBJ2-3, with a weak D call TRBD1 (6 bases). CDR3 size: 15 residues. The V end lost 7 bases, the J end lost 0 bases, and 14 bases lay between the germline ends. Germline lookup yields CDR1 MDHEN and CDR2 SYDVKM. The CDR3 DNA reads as TGTGCCAGCACCTTACGGGACATCAGCACAGATACGCAGTATTTT. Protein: CASTLRDISTDTQYF.

Here the CDR3 DNA reads TGCGCCAGCAGCTTGGTTACTAGCGGAATTACTAGCTACGAGCAGTACTTC. This translates into CASSLVTSGITSYEQYF. The chain joins TRBV5-1 to TRBJ2-7, with TRBD2 matching 8 bases. This CDR3 spans 17 amino acids. Losses at the gene ends were 0 bases for V and 3 bases for J; bases not matched to a gene: 11. Germline CDR1 reads SGHRS; CDR2 reads YFSETQ.

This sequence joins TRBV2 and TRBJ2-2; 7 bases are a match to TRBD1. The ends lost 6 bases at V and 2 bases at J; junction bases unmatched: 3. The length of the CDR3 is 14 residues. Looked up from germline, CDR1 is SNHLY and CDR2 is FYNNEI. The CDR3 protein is CASRGGSNTGELFF. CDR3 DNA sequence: TGTGCCAGCAGAGGGGGCAGCAACACCGGGGAGCTGTTTTTT.

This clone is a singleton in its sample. The CDR3 sequence is CASSPGTAGAFF. The CDR3 DNA reads TGTGCCAGCAGTCCCGGGACTGCTGGGGCTTTCTTT. The J gene is TRBJ1-1, the V gene TRBV11-2, with a tentative D call TRBD1 (5 bases). The germline V gene encodes CDR1 SGHAT and CDR2 FQNNGV. V dropped 6 bases and J dropped 11 bases, with 16 bases sitting between them. The CDR3 totals 12 residues.

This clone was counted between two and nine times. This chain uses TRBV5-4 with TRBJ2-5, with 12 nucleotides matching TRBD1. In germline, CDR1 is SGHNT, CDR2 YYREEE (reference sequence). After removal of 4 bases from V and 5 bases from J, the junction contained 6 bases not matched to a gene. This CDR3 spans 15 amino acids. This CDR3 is CASSRRDRGPETQYF. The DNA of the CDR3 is TGTGCCAGCAGCCGTCGGGACAGGGGGCCGGAGACCCAGTACTTC.

CDR3 nucleotides: TGTGCCAGCAGCTCGGGACTAGCGGGAGCGCTGGGTGAGCAGTTCTTC. Protein: CASSSGLAGALGEQFF. The rearrangement joins TRBV7-3 to TRBJ2-1; 14 positions agree with TRBD2. Trimming removed 4 bases from V and 9 bases from J; junction bases left unmatched: 8. Germline V gene data show CDR1 as SGHTA and CDR2 as FQGTGA. This CDR3 spans 16 amino acids. Supplemented by reference TRBV7-3 and TRBJ2-1, the full variable domain reads GAGVSQTPSNKVTEKGKYVELRCDPISGHTALYWYRQSLGQGPEFLIYFQGTGAADDSGLPNDRFFAVRPEGSVSTLKIQRTERGDSAVYLCASSSGLAGALGEQFFGPGTRLTVL.

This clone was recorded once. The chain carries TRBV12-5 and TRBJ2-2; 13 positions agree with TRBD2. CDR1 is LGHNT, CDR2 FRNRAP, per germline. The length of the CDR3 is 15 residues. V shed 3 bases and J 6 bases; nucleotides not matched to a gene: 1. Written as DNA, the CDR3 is TGTGCTAGTGGTTTAGGACTAGCGGGGGCCGGGGAGCTGTTTTTT. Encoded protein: CASGLGLAGAGELFF.

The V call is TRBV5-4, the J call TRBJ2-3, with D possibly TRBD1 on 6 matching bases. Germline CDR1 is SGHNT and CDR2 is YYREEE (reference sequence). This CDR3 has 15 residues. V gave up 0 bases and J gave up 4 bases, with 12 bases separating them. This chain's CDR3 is CASSLVGRGADTQYF. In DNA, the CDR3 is TGTGCCAGCAGCTTGGTAGGCAGGGGTGCAGATACGCAGTATTTT.

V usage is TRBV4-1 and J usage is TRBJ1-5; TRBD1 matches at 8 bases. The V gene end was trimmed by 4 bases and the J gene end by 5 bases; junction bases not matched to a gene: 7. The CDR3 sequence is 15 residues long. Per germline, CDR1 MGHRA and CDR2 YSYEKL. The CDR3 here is CASSRSTGDDQPQHF. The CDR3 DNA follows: TGCGCCAGCAGCCGATCGACAGGGGACGATCAGCCCCAGCATTTT.

The CDR3 coding sequence is TGTGCCTGGACCCTAGGACAGAGAAGACACTACGAGCAGTACTTC. It specifies CAWTLGQRRHYEQYF. This rearrangement joins TRBV30 to TRBJ2-7, with a weak D call TRBD1 (6 bases). V lost 4 bases, J lost 3 bases, and 19 bases lay in between. Germline V lookup: CDR1 GTSNPN, CDR2 SVGIG (reference sequence). The CDR3 is 15 residues long.

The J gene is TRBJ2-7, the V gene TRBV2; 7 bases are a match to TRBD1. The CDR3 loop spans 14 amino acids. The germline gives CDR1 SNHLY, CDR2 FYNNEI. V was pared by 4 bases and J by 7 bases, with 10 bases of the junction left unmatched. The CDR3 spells CASSVDRAFGEQYF. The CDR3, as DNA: TGTGCCAGCAGTGTAGACAGGGCGTTTGGGGAGCAGTACTTC.

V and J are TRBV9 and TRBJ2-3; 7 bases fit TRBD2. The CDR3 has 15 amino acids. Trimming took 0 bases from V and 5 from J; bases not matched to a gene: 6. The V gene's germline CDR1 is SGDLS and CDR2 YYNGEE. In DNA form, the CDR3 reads TGTGCCAGCAGCGTAGGGGGGGGTGGTGGAGATACGCAGTATTTT. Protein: CASSVGGGGGDTQYF.